These T cell receptor beta chains were read from a single sample in a study of blood T cell repertoires in COVID-19. Sequencing used immunoSEQ multiplex PCR; TCRdb keeps in-frame clones, though not all of them. The sample comprises approximately 300,000 clones, approximately 90% of which are singletons, and 6% to 7% rests with the top ten. The sequenced sample was peripheral blood. The receptors come from a woman in her twenties or thirties with COVID-19, enrolled during active disease. Both conserved end residues are part of each CDR3. The order of the fields is D gene, V gene, J gene, clone size, CDR3 protein, CDR3 DNA. The D gene is left open where the match is weak. Clone size is given for some rows only: seen once, a few or many times, or a class if the clone is expanded.

TRBD2	TRBV7-2	TRBJ2-1	NA	CASSPGTSDEQFF	TGTGCCAGCAGCCCCGGGACTAGCGATGAGCAGTTCTTC
TRBD1	TRBV6-1	TRBJ2-7	NA	CASSEERIGTGLHKQYF	TGTGCCAGCAGTGAGGAACGAATAGGGACAGGCCTACATAAGCAGTACTTC
NA	TRBV28	TRBJ2-5	NA	CASSFAQQETQYF	TGTGCCAGCAGTTTTGCTCAGCAAGAGACCCAGTACTTC
TRBD1	TRBV3-1/TRBV3-2	TRBJ1-6	NA	CASSPRDSWNSPLHF	TGTGCCAGCAGCCCGCGGGACAGTTGGAATTCACCCCTCCACTTT
TRBD2	TRBV11-2	TRBJ2-2	NA	CASSLRLADPPGELFF	TGTGCCAGCAGCTTAAGGCTAGCGGATCCCCCCGGGGAGCTGTTTTTT
TRBD1	TRBV27	TRBJ2-5	NA	CASSFGQRGLQETQYF	TGTGCCAGCAGTTTTGGCCAGAGGGGGCTCCAAGAGACCCAGTACTTC
TRBD1	TRBV29-1	TRBJ2-2	NA	CSVEDTTGIIGTGELFF	TGCAGCGTTGAAGACACGACAGGGATCATCGGCACCGGGGAGCTGTTTTTT
NA	TRBV28	TRBJ2-7	NA	CASSPPGREQYF	TGTGCCAGCAGTCCCCCAGGGCGCGAGCAGTACTTC
NA	TRBV6-7	TRBJ1-4	NA	CASSYSELLSPEKLFF	TGTGCCAGCAGTTACTCGGAGCTGTTGAGTCCTGAAAAACTGTTTTTT
NA	TRBV11-1	TRBJ2-7	NA	CASSLHYEQYF	TGTGCCAGCAGCTTACACTACGAGCAGTACTTC
NA	TRBV24-1	TRBJ1-1	NA	CATSRNTEAFF	TGTGCCACCAGTCGGAACACTGAAGCTTTCTTT
TRBD2	TRBV7-2	TRBJ2-7	NA	CASSRGLAGALYF	TGTGCCAGCAGCCGTGGACTAGCGGGAGCCCTGTACTTC
NA	TRBV6-1	TRBJ1-1	NA	CASSEASGNTEAFF	TGTGCCAGCAGTGAAGCGAGCGGGAACACTGAAGCTTTCTTT
NA	TRBV9	TRBJ2-7	NA	CASSVVGAEQYF	TGTGCCAGCAGCGTCGTGGGGGCCGAGCAGTACTTC
NA	TRBV2	TRBJ1-4	NA	CASRAGGATEKLFF	TGTGCCAGCAGGGCGGGGGGCGCGACAGAAAAACTGTTTTTT
NA	TRBV19	TRBJ2-7	NA	CASSPTLLSSYEQYF	TGTGCCAGTAGTCCAACCCTCCTGAGCTCCTACGAGCAGTACTTC
NA	TRBV7-8	TRBJ1-2	NA	CASSLVQGPNYGYTF	TGTGCCAGCAGCTTAGTACAGGGACCCAACTATGGCTACACCTTC
TRBD1	TRBV2	TRBJ1-2	NA	CASSSDRVLNYGYTF	TGTGCCAGCAGCTCCGACAGGGTCCTTAACTATGGCTACACCTTC
TRBD1	TRBV28	TRBJ1-1	NA	CATGQAALRAFF	TGTGCCACCGGACAGGCCGCCCTACGGGCTTTCTTT
NA	TRBV6-2/TRBV6-3	TRBJ1-5	NA	CASSHAAQPQHF	TGTGCCAGCAGTCACGCGGCCCAGCCCCAGCATTTT
TRBD2	TRBV7-8	TRBJ2-7	NA	CASSLGAGLAYEQYF	TGTGCCAGCAGCTTAGGGGCAGGACTAGCGTATGAGCAGTACTTC
NA	TRBV9	TRBJ2-7	once	CASSVVPGAYEQYF	TGTGCCAGCAGCGTTGTCCCAGGGGCCTACGAGCAGTACTTC
NA	TRBV24-1	TRBJ2-3	NA	CATSEGLGADTQYF	TGTGCCACCAGTGAAGGTCTGGGCGCAGATACGCAGTATTTT
NA	TRBV19	TRBJ2-5	NA	CASSTGSFRTQYF	TGTGCCAGTAGTACAGGTTCGTTTCGGACCCAGTACTTC
TRBD1	TRBV25-1	TRBJ2-5	NA	CASSRGQGLETQYF	TGTGCCAGCAGTAGAGGACAGGGGTTAGAGACCCAGTACTTC
TRBD1	TRBV7-9	TRBJ1-1	NA	CASSTGQGEGTEAFF	TGTGCCAGCAGCACCGGACAGGGGGAGGGCACTGAAGCTTTCTTT
NA	TRBV19	TRBJ1-3	NA	CASSQAISGNTIYF	TGTGCCAGTAGCCAAGCAATCTCTGGAAACACCATATATTTT